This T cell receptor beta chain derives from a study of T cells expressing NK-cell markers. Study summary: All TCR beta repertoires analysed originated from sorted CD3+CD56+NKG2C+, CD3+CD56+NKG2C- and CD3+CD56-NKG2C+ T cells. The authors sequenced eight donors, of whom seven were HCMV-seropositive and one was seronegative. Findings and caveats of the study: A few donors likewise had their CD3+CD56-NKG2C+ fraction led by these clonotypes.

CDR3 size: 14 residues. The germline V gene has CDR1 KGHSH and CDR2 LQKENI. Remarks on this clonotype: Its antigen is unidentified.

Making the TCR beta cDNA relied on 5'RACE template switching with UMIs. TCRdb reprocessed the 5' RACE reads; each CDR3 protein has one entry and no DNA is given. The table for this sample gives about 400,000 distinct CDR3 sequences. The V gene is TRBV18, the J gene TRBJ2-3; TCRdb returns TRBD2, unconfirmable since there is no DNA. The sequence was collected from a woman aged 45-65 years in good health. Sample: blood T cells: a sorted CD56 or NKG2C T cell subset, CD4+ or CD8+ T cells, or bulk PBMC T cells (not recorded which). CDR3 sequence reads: CASSSTSGQDTQYF.